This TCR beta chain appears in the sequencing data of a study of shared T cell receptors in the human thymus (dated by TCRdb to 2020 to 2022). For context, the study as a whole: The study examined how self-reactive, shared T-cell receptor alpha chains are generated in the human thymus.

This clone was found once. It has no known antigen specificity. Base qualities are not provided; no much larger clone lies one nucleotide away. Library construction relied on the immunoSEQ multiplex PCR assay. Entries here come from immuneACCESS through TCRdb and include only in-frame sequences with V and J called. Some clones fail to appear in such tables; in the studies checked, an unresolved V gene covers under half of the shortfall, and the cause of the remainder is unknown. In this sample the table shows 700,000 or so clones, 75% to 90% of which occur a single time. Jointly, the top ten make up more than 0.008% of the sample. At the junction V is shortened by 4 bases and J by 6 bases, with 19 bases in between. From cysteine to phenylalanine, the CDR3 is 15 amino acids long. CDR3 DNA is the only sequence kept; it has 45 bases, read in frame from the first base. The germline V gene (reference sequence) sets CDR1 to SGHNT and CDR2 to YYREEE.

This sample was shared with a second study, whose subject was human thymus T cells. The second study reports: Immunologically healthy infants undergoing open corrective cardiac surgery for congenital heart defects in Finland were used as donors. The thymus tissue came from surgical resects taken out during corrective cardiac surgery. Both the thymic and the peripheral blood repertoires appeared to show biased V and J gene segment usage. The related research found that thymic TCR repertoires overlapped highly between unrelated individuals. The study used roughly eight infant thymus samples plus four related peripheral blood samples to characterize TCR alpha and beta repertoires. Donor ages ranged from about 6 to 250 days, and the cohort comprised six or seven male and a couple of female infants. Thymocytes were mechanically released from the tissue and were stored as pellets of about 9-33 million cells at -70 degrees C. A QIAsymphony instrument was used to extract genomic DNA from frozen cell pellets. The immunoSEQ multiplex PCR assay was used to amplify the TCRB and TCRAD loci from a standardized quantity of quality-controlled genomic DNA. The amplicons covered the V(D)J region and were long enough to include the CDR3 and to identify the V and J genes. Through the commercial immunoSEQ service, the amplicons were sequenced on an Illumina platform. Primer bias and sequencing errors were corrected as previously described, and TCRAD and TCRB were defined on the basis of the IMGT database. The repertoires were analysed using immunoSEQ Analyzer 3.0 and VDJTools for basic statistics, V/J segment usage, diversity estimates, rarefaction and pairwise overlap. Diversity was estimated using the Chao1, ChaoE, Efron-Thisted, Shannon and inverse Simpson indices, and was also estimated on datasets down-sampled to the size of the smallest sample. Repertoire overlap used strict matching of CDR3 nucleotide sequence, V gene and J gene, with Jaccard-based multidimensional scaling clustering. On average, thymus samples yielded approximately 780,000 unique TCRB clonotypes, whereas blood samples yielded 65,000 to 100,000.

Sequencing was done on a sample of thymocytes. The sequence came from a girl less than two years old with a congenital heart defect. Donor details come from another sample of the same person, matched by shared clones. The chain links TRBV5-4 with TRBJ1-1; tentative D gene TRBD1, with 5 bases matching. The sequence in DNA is TGTGCCAGCAGCCCTGCTCTCGGGGGGGTGCCTGAAGCTTTCTTT. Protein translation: CASSPALGGVPEAFF.